The TCR beta chain under discussion was sequenced for a study of T cell responses to AZD1222 COVID-19 vaccine. Study observations and caveats: Regions 160-218 and 743-854 dominated among vaccine-associated CD4 TCRs spanning spike. Nearly half of spike-specific TCRs reportedly go after variant regions that carry no mutations.

Clones were read by immunoSEQ multiplex PCR, and TCRdb kept only the in-frame ones, dropping some. The sample records roughly 77,000 clones, about nine tenths being singletons. About this clone: Its antigen is not identified.

The TCR comes from an adult who received the AZD1222 COVID-19 vaccine. The source was peripheral blood, collected 28 days after the second AZD1222 dose.

Here the CDR3 reads CASSLGPGGHNEQFF. The CDR3 DNA is TGTGCCAGCAGCTTAGGACCAGGGGGCCACAATGAGCAGTTCTTC. The chain joins TRBV7-2 to TRBJ2-1; 8 bases match TRBD1. J lost 5 bases, V lost 1 base, and 4 bases had no gene match. CDR1 is SGHTA, CDR2 FQGNSA, per germline. This CDR3 is built from 15 residues.